This is a list of T cell receptor beta chains from one sample in a study of blood T cell repertoires in COVID-19. Profiling relied on immunoSEQ multiplex PCR, and the TCRdb table lists in-frame clones only, not all of them. The table shows around 150,000 clones, with about 92% occurring only once. The sample comprised peripheral blood. The receptors were sampled from a man aged 25 to 40 with COVID-19, enrolled during active disease. The CDR3 runs from the conserved cysteine through the conserved F or W. Each record gives: CDR3 DNA, CDR3 protein, V gene, D gene, J gene, clone size. D genes are given only for firm matches. Some rows have no size entry. The others give once, few or many, or a class for an expanded clone.

TGCGCCAGCAGCCAAGACCCAGGGGTCTCTCAGCCCCAGCATTTT	CASSQDPGVSQPQHF	TRBV4-1	NA	TRBJ1-5	NA
TGTGCCAGCAGCCCGCCCTTTACAGGGGGAGAGACCCAGTACTTC	CASSPPFTGGETQYF	TRBV9	TRBD1	TRBJ2-5	NA
TGTGCCAGTAGGACCGGGACAAATCCCTTCAATGAGCAGTTCTTC	CASRTGTNPFNEQFF	TRBV19	NA	TRBJ2-1	NA
TGTGCCAGCAGCCCAACAGGGACTAGCCCTGGGCCGAACACCGGGGAGCTGTTTTTT	CASSPTGTSPGPNTGELFF	TRBV7-3	TRBD2	TRBJ2-2	NA
TGTGCCAGCAGAGAGGGGGGGACGAACACCGGGGAGCTGTTTTTT	CASREGGTNTGELFF	TRBV19	NA	TRBJ2-2	NA
TGTGCCAGCAGTTACGAGCCTATCCGGGGCTACACCTTC	CASSYEPIRGYTF	TRBV6-2/TRBV6-3	NA	TRBJ1-2	NA
TGTGCCAGCAGCCAAAGGCCGGGAACTGGCTACACCTTC	CASSQRPGTGYTF	TRBV11-2	NA	TRBJ1-2	NA
TGTGCCAGCAGCCGGGAACCATCGACAGGGGCTGGAAACACCATATATTTT	CASSREPSTGAGNTIYF	TRBV4-2	TRBD1	TRBJ1-3	NA
TGTGCCAGTAGTAGTATCGGACAAAGTAATGAAAAACTGTTTTTT	CASSSIGQSNEKLFF	TRBV19	NA	TRBJ1-4	NA
TGTGCCAGCAGCCTTCAGTACCGTCACACTGAAGCTTTCTTT	CASSLQYRHTEAFF	TRBV27	NA	TRBJ1-1	NA
TGTGCCAGCAGTGAAAGGTGGACAGGGGGCTACAATGAGCAGTTCTTC	CASSERWTGGYNEQFF	TRBV6-1	TRBD1	TRBJ2-1	NA
TGTGCCAGCAGCCCGCGTACTATCGGACACCATGAAGCTTTCTTT	CASSPRTIGHHEAFF	TRBV21-1	NA	TRBJ1-1	NA
TGTGCCAGCAGTGAGGACAGAGCGGATCAGCCCCAGCATTTT	CASSEDRADQPQHF	TRBV6-2/TRBV6-3	NA	TRBJ1-5	NA
TGTGCCAGTAGTAAGCCGGGACAAAAGGCCGAGCAGTACTTC	CASSKPGQKAEQYF	TRBV19	NA	TRBJ2-7	NA
TGTGCCAGCAGGGTGACAGGGTCTAACACTGAAGCTTTCTTT	CASRVTGSNTEAFF	TRBV6-6	TRBD1	TRBJ1-1	NA
TGTGCCAGCAGTTTACTCCCCAATCAGCCCCAGCATTTT	CASSLLPNQPQHF	TRBV12-3/TRBV12-4	NA	TRBJ1-5	NA
TGTGCCAGCATGACCCAGGGGGCGTTGAATTCACCCCTCCACTTT	CASMTQGALNSPLHF	TRBV2	TRBD1	TRBJ1-6	NA
TGCAGCGTCCGGGACAGGGGTACCTACGAGCAGTACTTC	CSVRDRGTYEQYF	TRBV29-1	TRBD1	TRBJ2-7	NA
TGCGCCAGCAGCCAAGGCAGGGACAGGGTCGTAGCTTTCTTT	CASSQGRDRVVAFF	TRBV4-3	TRBD1	TRBJ1-1	NA
TGTGCCAGCAGCCAGGACAGTTACTCCTACAATGAGCAGTTCTTC	CASSQDSYSYNEQFF	TRBV7-6	NA	TRBJ2-1	NA
TGTGCCAGCAGCTTGGACTCGGAGACCCAGTACTTC	CASSLDSETQYF	TRBV5-6	NA	TRBJ2-5	once
TGTGCCAGCAGCTTGTCAATCGGGGAGCTGTTTTTT	CASSLSIGELFF	TRBV7-9	NA	TRBJ2-2	NA
TGTGCCAGCTCACCCCTGGGGGCATATTCCTACGAGCAGTACTTC	CASSPLGAYSYEQYF	TRBV18	NA	TRBJ2-7	NA
TGCGCCAGCAGCCAAGGCATTTCAGTGAACACTGAAGCTTTCTTT	CASSQGISVNTEAFF	TRBV4-3	NA	TRBJ1-1	NA
TGTGCCACCGAGAGGGGACAGAACACCGGGGAGCTGTTTTTT	CATERGQNTGELFF	TRBV15	NA	TRBJ2-2	NA
TGTGCCAGCAGCGCCCTACAGGGATTAACAGATACGCAGTATTTT	CASSALQGLTDTQYF	TRBV14	NA	TRBJ2-3	NA
TGTGCCAGCAGCTTAGCGTTTCAAGGGGAATCTCAGCCCCAGCATTTT	CASSLAFQGESQPQHF	TRBV7-9	NA	TRBJ1-5	NA
TGTGCCAGCAGCCCGGACAGGGCCACTAATGAAAAACTGTTTTTT	CASSPDRATNEKLFF	TRBV7-9	TRBD1	TRBJ1-4	NA
TGTGCCATCAGTGCGGGACTAGCGGGAGGGAACAATGAGCAGTTCTTC	CAISAGLAGGNNEQFF	TRBV10-3	TRBD2	TRBJ2-1	many
TGTGCCAGCGCCCCGTCCCGGGGGGAGAGAGGCTACACCTTC	CASAPSRGERGYTF	TRBV7-9	NA	TRBJ1-2	NA
TGCGCCAGCAGCCAATCCCCGGACTGGGCCAATGGCTACACCTTC	CASSQSPDWANGYTF	TRBV4-1	NA	TRBJ1-2	NA